A single T cell receptor beta chain is shown here with its context. Its antigen is as yet unknown. The data derive from a study of shared clonotypes between healthy human individuals. Study-wide points: Sorted-subset samples were not fully sequenced, rarefaction indicated.

DNA at about 210 ng, about 30,000 T cell genomes, went into sorted-subset replicate PCRs. Using immunoSEQ multiplex PCR, the repertoire was profiled, and TCRdb retains in-frame clones only, with some absent. Of about 680,000 clones listed, roughly 94% are singletons. V lost 0 bases to trimming and J lost 4 bases; unmatched junction nucleotides: 17. The CDR3 spans 20 residues. Germline V CDR1 and CDR2: SGHVS, FNYEAQ. As defined, naive CD8 cells were CD45RO-negative and positively selected for CCR7, with terminally differentiated effector memory CD45RA+ cells excluded. Sequenced material: naive CD8+ T cells sorted from blood. The rearrangement links TRBV7-6 to TRBJ1-1; 10 nucleotides agree with TRBD1. The source is a man aged 30 to 39 in good health. The CDR3, as DNA: TGTGCCAGCAGCTTAGCGTCGGTGGGGGACAGGGGCCCCATAGGCACTGAAGCTTTCTTT. This translates into CASSLASVGDRGPIGTEAFF.